One sample yielded the 29 T cell receptor beta chains listed below, sequenced in a study of graft-versus-host responses after intestinal transplantation. Here immunoSEQ multiplex PCR was the method, and the copy in TCRdb shows in-frame clones only, minus some. The top ten clones hold roughly 1.5% of a sample with about 57,000 clones, 70% to 90% of them seen once. Sequenced material: PBMCs, taken 26 days after transplant. The receptors were sampled from a human patient who received an intestinal transplant, so some T cells may come from the graft donor.

The chain employs TRBV10-3 and TRBJ2-1; TRBD1 matches 8 bases. Germline V gives CDR1 ENHRY, CDR2 SYGVKD. CDR3 length equals 20 residues. After removal of 0 bases from V and 5 bases from J, the junction contained 18 bases not matched to a gene. The CDR3 loop is CAISESIGQGTTGPNNEQFF. In DNA, the CDR3 is TGTGCCATCAGTGAGTCGATCGGACAGGGTACGACGGGACCGAACAATGAGCAGTTCTTC.

The V gene is TRBV5-6, the J gene TRBJ1-1; D may be TRBD1 (5 bases). Germline assignment: CDR1 SGHDT and CDR2 YYEEEE. V lost 4 bases and J lost 5, with 21 bases in between. This CDR3 comprises 16 residues. The CDR3 DNA sequence: TGTGCCAGCAGCCTTACCCGAGACAGCGTGGGGACTGAAGCTTTCTTT. Translation gives CASSLTRDSVGTEAFF. The full variable domain, completed using reference TRBV5-6 and TRBJ1-1, is DAGVTQSPTHLIKTRGQQVTLRCSPKSGHDTVSWYQQALGQGPQFIFQYYEEEERQRGNFPDRFSGHQFPNYSSELNVNALLLGDSALYLCASSLTRDSVGTEAFFGQGTRLTVV.

The chain uses TRBV7-9 and TRBJ2-7; TRBD1 is a possible D gene (6 bases). The CDR3 spans 13 residues. The V gene lost 5 bases and the J gene lost 0 bases, with 8 bases spanning the gap. Per the germline V gene, CDR1 is SEHNR and CDR2 is FQNEAQ (reference sequence). This CDR3 is CASSRQDSYEQYV. For the CDR3, the DNA is TGTGCCAGCAGCAGACAGGACTCCTACGAGCAGTACGTC.

The rearrangement links TRBV5-1 to TRBJ2-2; 7 bases line up with TRBD1. Germline V CDR1 and CDR2: SGHRS, YFSETQ. V lost 4 bases and J lost 6; bases outside the gene matches: 3. This CDR3 is built from 13 residues. CDR3 sequence: CASSDREAGELFF. The CDR3 DNA sequence: TGCGCCAGCAGCGACAGGGAAGCCGGGGAGCTGTTTTTT.

The rearrangement uses TRBV19 and TRBJ2-3; D may be TRBD2 (7 bases). The CDR3 extends over 16 amino acids. V was shortened by 6 bases and J by 2 bases, with 18 bases between the two germline ends. Germline CDR1 LNHDA, CDR2 SQIVND (reference sequence). CDR3 region: CASSRTRGIDTDTQYF. Written as DNA, the CDR3 is TGTGCCAGTAGCAGGACTAGGGGGATTGACACAGATACGCAGTATTTT.

The chain combines TRBV12-5 with TRBJ2-1, with D tentatively TRBD1 (5 bases). Per the germline V gene, CDR1 is LGHNT and CDR2 is FRNRAP. CDR3 length: 18 residues. The V and J ends lost 2 bases and 2 bases respectively, with 19 bases between them. CDR3 residues: CASGLFRGATQPYNEQFF. As DNA, the CDR3 is TGTGCTAGTGGTTTGTTTCGTGGGGCTACCCAACCCTACAATGAGCAGTTCTTC.

Only one count was recorded for this clone. The chain joins TRBV5-1 to TRBJ2-1; TRBD2 aligns across 16 bases. The V and J ends lost 4 bases and 2 bases, in that order; junction bases with no gene match: 3. Per germline, CDR1 SGHRS and CDR2 YFSETQ. CDR3 size: 17 residues. CDR3 residues: CASSLGTSGGAYNEQFF. For the CDR3, the DNA is TGCGCCAGCAGCCTCGGGACTAGCGGGGGGGCCTACAATGAGCAGTTCTTC.

The gene calls are TRBV5-1 and TRBJ2-1; the match to TRBD1 covers 12 bases. Germline CDR1 and CDR2: SGHRS and YFSETQ. The V gene end was trimmed by 1 base and the J gene end by 6 bases; junction bases not matched to a gene: 2. This CDR3 comprises 15 residues. The DNA of the CDR3 is TGCGCCAGCAGCTTGCAGGGACAGGGGGCCAATGAGCAGTTCTTC. Its protein product is CASSLQGQGANEQFF.

The chain has TRBV27 and TRBJ2-7, with 11 bases fitting TRBD1. This CDR3 is built from 14 residues. Germline V gene data show CDR1 as MNHEY and CDR2 as SMNVEV (reference sequence). Trimming at V came to 3 bases and at J to 5 bases, leaving 3 bases not matched to a gene. The CDR3: CASSLGQGGHEQYV. The DNA for the CDR3 is TGTGCCAGCAGTTTGGGACAGGGGGGACACGAGCAGTACGTC.

CDR3 in amino acids: CASSQDGGVGYTF. CDR3 in DNA: TGCGCCAGCAGCCAAGATGGAGGGGTGGGCTACACCTTC. The V gene is TRBV4-1, the J gene TRBJ1-2, with a possible D match to TRBD1 (5 bases). Germline-derived CDR1 and CDR2 are MGHRA and YSYEKL. V lost 0 bases and J 8 bases, leaving 10 bases between the germline ends. The CDR3 runs to 13 residues.

The J gene is TRBJ2-5, the V gene TRBV4-1; D is unresolved. Germline CDR1 is MGHRA and CDR2 is YSYEKL. The germline V and J ends were trimmed by 2 bases and 1 base, with 8 bases remaining between them. The CDR3 runs 14 residues. CDR3 loop: CASSQPASQETQYF. Here the CDR3 DNA reads TGCGCCAGCAGCCAACCAGCGTCCCAAGAGACCCAGTACTTC.

The chain employs TRBV7-9 and TRBJ2-3, with TRBD2 matching 9 bases. The CDR3 totals 16 residues. Germline V gene sequence: CDR1 SEHNR, CDR2 FQNEAQ (reference sequence). Germline trimming cut 3 bases from V and 2 bases from J; bases unmatched to any gene: 6. This CDR3 is CASSLTGLANTDTQYF. The CDR3 region has the DNA TGTGCCAGCAGCTTGACGGGACTAGCAAACACAGATACGCAGTATTTT.

The J gene is TRBJ1-2, the V gene TRBV6-5; 10 bases map to TRBD1. The J segment lost 8 bases and the V segment lost 6 bases, leaving 9 bases of the junction unmatched. The CDR3 is 14 amino acids. Germline CDR1 is MNHEY and CDR2 is SVGAGI. The CDR3 DNA sequence: TGTGCCAGCAGCGCCCCGGACAGGGGGACCGGCTACACCTTC. The encoded protein is CASSAPDRGTGYTF.

The chain links TRBV19 to TRBJ1-5; D possibly corresponds to TRBD1 (6 bases). The CDR3 sequence is 15 residues long. Trimming shortened V by 0 bases and J by 6 bases, and 12 bases separated the two germline ends. Germline CDR1 is LNHDA and CDR2 is SQIVND (reference sequence). CDR3 sequence reads: CASSIEPQGPQPQHF. As DNA, the CDR3 is TGTGCCAGTAGTATAGAACCACAGGGTCCTCAGCCCCAGCATTTT.

V gene TRBV10-1 combines with J gene TRBJ2-7; weak D call: TRBD2 (6 bases). This CDR3 comprises 14 residues. Trimming shortened V by 3 bases and J by 5 bases, and 14 bases separated the two germline ends. Germline CDR1 reads WNHNN; CDR2 reads SYGVQD (reference sequence). CDR3 in amino acids: CASSESREVNEQYF. CDR3 bases: TGCGCCAGCAGTGAATCAAGGGAGGTCAACGAGCAGTACTTC.

This sequence joins TRBV27 and TRBJ2-2; TRBD1 agrees at 11 bases. Germline V gene data show CDR1 as MNHEY and CDR2 as SMNVEV (reference sequence). J gave up 7 bases and V 0 bases, and 4 bases lay outside the gene matches. The CDR3 totals 16 residues. CDR3 DNA: TGTGCCAGCAGTTTATCCGGACAGGGGGCGGGCGGGGAGCTGTTTTTT. This encodes CASSLSGQGAGGELFF.

This chain joins TRBV6-5 and TRBJ1-1; 7 bases fit TRBD1. This CDR3 region has 11 residues. The ends lost 5 bases at V and 10 bases at J; junction bases unmatched: 4. Per the germline V gene, CDR1 is MNHEY and CDR2 is SVGAGI. The CDR3 region is CASSQGGGAFF. CDR3 coding DNA: TGTGCCAGCAGTCAGGGGGGCGGAGCTTTCTTT.

The rearrangement links TRBV28 to TRBJ1-2; no reliable D call. The CDR3 runs 16 residues. Trimming took 2 bases from V and 0 from J, leaving 13 bases between them. Germline lookup yields CDR1 MDHEN and CDR2 SYDVKM. CDR3 sequence reads: CASSLAREEANYGYTF. CDR3 sequence (DNA): TGTGCCAGCAGTTTAGCCCGAGAGGAAGCTAACTATGGCTACACCTTC.

CDR3 sequence (DNA): TGCAGCGTAACAGGGGGCAACACAGATACGCAGTATTTT. Its translation is CSVTGGNTDTQYF. This chain uses TRBV29-1 with TRBJ2-3; the match to TRBD1 covers 9 bases. Germline values: CDR1 SQVTM, CDR2 ANQGSEA. The CDR3 covers 13 residues. With 6 bases clipped from V and 2 bases from J, the junction kept 3 bases outside the gene matches.

The chain joins TRBV9 to TRBJ2-7, with TRBD2 as a possible D gene (6 bases). The length of the CDR3 is 15 residues. The germline V and J ends were trimmed by 0 bases and 3 bases, with 13 bases remaining between them. Germline CDR1 reads SGDLS; CDR2 reads YYNGEE. CDR3 nucleotides: TGTGCCAGCAGCGTAGCCGGGACTCAGATCTACGAGCAGTACTTC. This sequence encodes CASSVAGTQIYEQYF.

This clone appeared a single time. The chain links TRBV28 to TRBJ2-3; perhaps TRBD1 as D (6 bases). The germline gives CDR1 MDHEN, CDR2 SYDVKM. There are 15 residues in the CDR3. Deletions cut 6 bases from V and 6 bases from J, with 19 bases between. CDR3 protein: CASSPTWGLSDTQYF. For the CDR3, the DNA is TGTGCCAGCAGCCCGACCTGGGGGCTGTCTGATACGCAGTATTTT.

This clone was observed once. As DNA, the CDR3 is TGTGCCAGCAGCCAACGGACAGGAGCTAACTATGGCTACACCTTC. Protein product: CASSQRTGANYGYTF. V and J are TRBV28 and TRBJ1-2, with 7 nucleotides matching TRBD1. This CDR3 region has 15 residues. Germline CDR1 is MDHEN and CDR2 is SYDVKM. J was trimmed by 0 bases and V by 6 bases; bases with no gene match: 7.

This CDR3 is CASSSPRAGANYGYTF. Here the CDR3 DNA reads TGTGCCAGCAGTTCCCCCCGAGCCGGAGCTAACTATGGCTACACCTTC. The chain employs TRBV28 and TRBJ1-2; D is uncertain. V shed 4 bases and J shed 0 bases, with 15 bases lying between them. From germline, CDR1 is MDHEN and CDR2 SYDVKM. CDR3 length: 16 amino acids.

J is TRBJ1-2 and V is TRBV6-5; D is possibly TRBD1 (6 bases). V shed 2 bases and J shed 4 bases, with 14 bases lying between them. CDR1 is MNHEY and CDR2 is SVGAGI in the germline V gene. The CDR3 runs 15 residues. CDR3 DNA: TGTGCCAGCAGTTACGGGGGGGGCGCAGCCTATGGCTACACCTTC. Its protein is CASSYGGGAAYGYTF.

V gene TRBV5-5 combines with J gene TRBJ2-7, with 8 nucleotides matching TRBD1. From germline, CDR1 is SGHKS and CDR2 YYEKEE (reference sequence). This CDR3 spans 13 amino acids. The V gene end was trimmed by 8 bases and the J gene end by 2 bases; junction bases not matched to a gene: 6. This chain's CDR3 is CASFGTGAYEQYF. The CDR3 DNA sequence: TGTGCCAGTTTCGGGACAGGCGCCTACGAGCAGTACTTC.

The chain is built from TRBV19 and TRBJ2-2; a weak D match, TRBD2 (5 bases). The CDR3 runs 14 residues. From germline, CDR1 is LNHDA and CDR2 SQIVND (reference sequence). The ends were cut back, 0 bases at V and 8 bases at J, with 10 bases in the middle. For the CDR3, the DNA is TGTGCCAGTAGTATAGATGAGGGAGCTGGGGAGCTGTTTTTT. This codes for CASSIDEGAGELFF.

This clone appeared once. V usage is TRBV9 and J usage is TRBJ1-2; a weak D match, TRBD1 (5 bases). The CDR3 runs 14 residues. Germline V gene data show CDR1 as SGDLS and CDR2 as YYNGEE. Trimming shortened V by 0 bases and J by 3 bases, and 9 bases separated the two germline ends. The CDR3 DNA is TGTGCCAGCAGCGTAGGAGGAGGGGACTATGGCTACACCTTC. This encodes CASSVGGGDYGYTF.

This chain uses TRBV10-3 with TRBJ2-2; D is perhaps TRBD1 (6 bases). Trimming took 6 bases from V and 6 from J, leaving 23 bases between them. The CDR3 is 17 residues long. Germline V lookup: CDR1 ENHRY, CDR2 SYGVKD. CDR3 sequence reads: CAIRASATGRGSGELFF. CDR3 nucleotide sequence: TGTGCCATCAGGGCTTCGGCGACAGGAAGGGGGTCCGGGGAGCTGTTTTTT.

The V and J genes are TRBV5-1 and TRBJ2-1, with D maybe TRBD2 (7 bases). The V end lost 1 base, the J end lost 1 base, and 12 bases lay between the germline ends. Germline values: CDR1 SGHRS, CDR2 YFSETQ. CDR3 size: 16 residues. The CDR3 loop is CASSLRGGMSYNEQFF. CDR3 coding DNA: TGCGCCAGCAGCTTGAGGGGGGGCATGTCCTACAATGAGCAGTTCTTC.